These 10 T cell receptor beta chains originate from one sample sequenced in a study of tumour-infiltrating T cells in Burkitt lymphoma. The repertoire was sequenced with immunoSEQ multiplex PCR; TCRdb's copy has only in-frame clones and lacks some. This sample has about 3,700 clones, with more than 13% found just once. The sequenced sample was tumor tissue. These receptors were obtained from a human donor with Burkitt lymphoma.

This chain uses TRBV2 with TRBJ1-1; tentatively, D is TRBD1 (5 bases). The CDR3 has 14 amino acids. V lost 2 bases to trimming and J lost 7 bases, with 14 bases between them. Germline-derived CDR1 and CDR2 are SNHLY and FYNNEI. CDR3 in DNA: TGTGCCAGCAGTGAAACCCCGCCGGGGGGTGAAGCTTTCTTT. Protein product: CASSETPPGGEAFF.

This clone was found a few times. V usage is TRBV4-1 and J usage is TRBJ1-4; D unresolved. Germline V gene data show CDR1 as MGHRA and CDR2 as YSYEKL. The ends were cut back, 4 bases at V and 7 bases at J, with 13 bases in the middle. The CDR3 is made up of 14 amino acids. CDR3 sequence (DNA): TGCGCCAGCAGCCCGGGAGCAACGGGTGAAAAACTGTTTTTT. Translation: CASSPGATGEKLFF.

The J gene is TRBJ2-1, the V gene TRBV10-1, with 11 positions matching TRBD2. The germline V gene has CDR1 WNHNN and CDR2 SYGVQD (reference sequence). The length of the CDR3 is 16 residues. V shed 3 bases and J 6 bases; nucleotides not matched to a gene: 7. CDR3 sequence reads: CASSDFRLAGSNEQFF. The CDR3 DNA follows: TGCGCCAGCAGTGACTTCAGACTAGCGGGAAGCAATGAGCAGTTCTTC.

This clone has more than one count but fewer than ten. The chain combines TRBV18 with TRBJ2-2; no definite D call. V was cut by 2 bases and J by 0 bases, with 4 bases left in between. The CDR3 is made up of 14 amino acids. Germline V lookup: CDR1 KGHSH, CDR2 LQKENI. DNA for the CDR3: TGTGCCAGCTCACCAACCGCGAACACCGGGGAGCTGTTTTTT. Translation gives CASSPTANTGELFF.

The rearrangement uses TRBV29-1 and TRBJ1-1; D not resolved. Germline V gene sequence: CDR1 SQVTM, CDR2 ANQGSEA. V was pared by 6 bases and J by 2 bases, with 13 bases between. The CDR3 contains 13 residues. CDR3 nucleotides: TGCAGCGTAGGGTTTGTTGGCAACACTGAAGCTTTCTTT. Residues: CSVGFVGNTEAFF.

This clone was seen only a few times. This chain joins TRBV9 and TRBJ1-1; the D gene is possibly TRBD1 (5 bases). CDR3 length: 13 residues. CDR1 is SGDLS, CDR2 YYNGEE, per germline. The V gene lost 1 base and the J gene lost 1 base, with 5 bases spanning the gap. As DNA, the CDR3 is TGTGCCAGCAGCGTAACAGGGAACACTGAAGCTTTCTTT. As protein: CASSVTGNTEAFF.

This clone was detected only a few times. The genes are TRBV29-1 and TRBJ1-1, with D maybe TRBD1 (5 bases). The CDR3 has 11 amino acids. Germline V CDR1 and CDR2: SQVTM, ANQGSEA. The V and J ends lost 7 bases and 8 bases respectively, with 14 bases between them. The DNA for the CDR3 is TGCAGCGCAATGGGGGGAGGCGAAGCTTTCTTT. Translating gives CSAMGGGEAFF.

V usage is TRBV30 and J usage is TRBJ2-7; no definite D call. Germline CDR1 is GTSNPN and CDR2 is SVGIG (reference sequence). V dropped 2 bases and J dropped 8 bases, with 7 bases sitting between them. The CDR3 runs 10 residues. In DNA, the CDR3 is TGTGCCTGGAGTCACGGCAAGCAGTACTTC. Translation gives CAWSHGKQYF.

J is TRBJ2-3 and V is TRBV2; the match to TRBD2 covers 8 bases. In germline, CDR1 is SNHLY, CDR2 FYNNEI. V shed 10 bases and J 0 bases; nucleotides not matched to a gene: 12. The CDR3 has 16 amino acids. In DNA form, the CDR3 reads TGTGCCACCCCCTCGTTAGCGGGGACTAGCACAGATACGCAGTATTTT. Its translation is CATPSLAGTSTDTQYF.

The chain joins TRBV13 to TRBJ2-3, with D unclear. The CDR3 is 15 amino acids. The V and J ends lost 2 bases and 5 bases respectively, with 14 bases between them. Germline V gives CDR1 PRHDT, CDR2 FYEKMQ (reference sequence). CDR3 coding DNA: TGTGCCAGCAGCTTAAGAAGGGTGGATGGAGATACGCAGTATTTT. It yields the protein CASSLRRVDGDTQYF.